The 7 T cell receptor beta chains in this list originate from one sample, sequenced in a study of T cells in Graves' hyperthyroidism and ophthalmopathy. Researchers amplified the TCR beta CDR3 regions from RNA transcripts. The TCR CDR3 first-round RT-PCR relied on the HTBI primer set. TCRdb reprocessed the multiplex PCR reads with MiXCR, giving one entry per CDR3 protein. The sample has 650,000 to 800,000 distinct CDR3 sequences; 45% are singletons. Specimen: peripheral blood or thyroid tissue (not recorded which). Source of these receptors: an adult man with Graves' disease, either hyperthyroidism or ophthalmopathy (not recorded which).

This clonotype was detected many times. CDR3 nucleotides: TGTGCCAGCAGTGACGGCGGGCGGGACGAGCAGTACTTC. It is translated as CASSDGGRDEQYF. The chain recombines TRBV2 with TRBJ2-7, with a tentative D call TRBD2 (5 bases). The V gene's germline CDR1 is SNHLY and CDR2 FYNNEI. V dropped 3 bases and J dropped 5 bases, with 11 bases sitting between them. The CDR3 totals 13 residues.

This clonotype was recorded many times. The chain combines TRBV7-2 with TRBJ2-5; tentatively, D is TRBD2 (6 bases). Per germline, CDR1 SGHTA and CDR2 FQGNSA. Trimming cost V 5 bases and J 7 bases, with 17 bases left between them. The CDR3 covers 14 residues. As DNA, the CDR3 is TGTGCCAGCAGCCTCGTGGAGGCGCGGGGGACCCAGTACTTC. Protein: CASSLVEARGTQYF.

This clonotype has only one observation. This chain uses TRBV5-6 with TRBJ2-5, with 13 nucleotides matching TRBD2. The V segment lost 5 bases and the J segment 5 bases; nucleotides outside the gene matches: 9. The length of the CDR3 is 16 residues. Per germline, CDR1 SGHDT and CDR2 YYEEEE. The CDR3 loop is CASRSRGLAGAETQYF. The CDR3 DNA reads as TGTGCCAGCAGGAGTCGAGGACTAGCGGGAGCCGAGACCCAGTACTTC.

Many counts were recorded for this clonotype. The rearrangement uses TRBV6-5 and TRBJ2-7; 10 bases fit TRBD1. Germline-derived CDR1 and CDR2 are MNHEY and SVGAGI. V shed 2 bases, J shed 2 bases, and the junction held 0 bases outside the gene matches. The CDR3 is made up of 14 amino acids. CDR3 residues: CASSYGTGAYEQYF. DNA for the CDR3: TGTGCCAGCAGTTACGGGACAGGGGCCTACGAGCAGTACTTC.

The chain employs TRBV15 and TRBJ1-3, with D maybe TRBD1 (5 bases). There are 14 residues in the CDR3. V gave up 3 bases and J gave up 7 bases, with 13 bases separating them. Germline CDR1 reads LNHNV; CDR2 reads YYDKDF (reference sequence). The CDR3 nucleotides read TGTGCCACCAGCAGCTCGGGGCAGGCTAACACCATATATTTT. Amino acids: CATSSSGQANTIYF. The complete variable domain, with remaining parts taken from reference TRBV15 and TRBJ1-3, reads DAMVIQNPRYQVTQFGKPVTLSCSQTLNHNVMYWYQQKSSQAPKLLFHYYDKDFNNEADTPDNFQSRRPNTSFCFLDIRSPGLGDTAMYLCATSSSGQANTIYFGEGSWLTVV.

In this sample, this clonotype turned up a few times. The CDR3 DNA is TGCAGTGCTTACGCTAGGGAGTCGAACACTGAAGCTTTCTTT. It encodes CSAYARESNTEAFF. The chain links TRBV20-1 to TRBJ1-1; D is undetermined. The V gene lost 5 bases and the J gene lost 1 base, with 14 bases spanning the gap. The CDR3 length is 14 residues. Germline lookup yields CDR1 DFQATT and CDR2 SNEGSKA (reference sequence).

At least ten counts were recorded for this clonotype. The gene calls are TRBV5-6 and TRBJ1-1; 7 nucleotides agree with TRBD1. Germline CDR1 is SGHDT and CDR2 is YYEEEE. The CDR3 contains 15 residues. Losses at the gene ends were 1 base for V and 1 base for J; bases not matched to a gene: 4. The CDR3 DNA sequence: TGTGCCAGCAGCTTGTTCGGGACAGAGAACACTGAAGCTTTCTTT. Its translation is CASSLFGTENTEAFF.